This is a list of T cell receptor beta chains from one sample in a study of response to subunit inactivated influenza vaccine. From the RT-PCR reads, TCRdb called clonotypes with MiXCR, one entry per CDR3 protein. The sample carries approximately 500,000 distinct CDR3 sequences, less than 15% recorded once. The sample was PBMCs from blood, taken less than 13 days after vaccination. The receptors were gathered from a man in his forties or fifties who received an inactivated influenza vaccine. The CDR3 runs from the conserved cysteine through the conserved F or W. The order of the fields is J gene, V gene, CDR3 protein.

>TRBJ2-1|TRBV29-1
CSVEDGVGTYNEQFF
>TRBJ2-5|TRBV14
CASSPVRGRYQETQYF
>TRBJ2-7|TRBV5-1
CASSLGTSGYEQYF
>TRBJ1-2|TRBV12-3/TRBV12-4
CASSSQIGTGHGYTF
>TRBJ2-3|TRBV18
CASSKQPPSTDTQYF
>TRBJ1-1|TRBV10-3
CAISFGVEGNTEAFF
>TRBJ2-2|TRBV4-3
CASSQLSRHTGELFF
>TRBJ2-1|TRBV7-9
CASSSLAASSYNEQFF
>TRBJ2-7|TRBV12-3/TRBV12-4
CASSPYSLNRGSHEQYF
>TRBJ2-3|TRBV5-1
CASSLAFVGSAQYF
>TRBJ2-1|TRBV6-1
CASFPGLAGLYNEQFF
>TRBJ1-6|TRBV5-1
CASSSGIRGPNSPLHF
>TRBJ2-7|TRBV27
CASSSLEQTYEQYF
>TRBJ2-7|TRBV7-2
CASSPTSGSLYEQYF
>TRBJ2-1|TRBV12-3/TRBV12-4
CASSTGTGHNEQFF
>TRBJ1-6|TRBV2
CASSEQGPYNSPLHF
>TRBJ2-7|TRBV11-1
CASSLVFGLEKLNYEQYF
>TRBJ1-5|TRBV4-1
CASSQDRPLNQPQHF
>TRBJ2-7|TRBV2
CASRGHDSNYEQYF
>TRBJ2-7|TRBV6-6
CASSQSGGGEQYF
>TRBJ2-3|TRBV10-3
CATHGAGEAYTQYF
>TRBJ2-4|TRBV7-8
CASNKGEGTAKNIQYF
>TRBJ2-1|TRBV11-2
CASSPNLEQFF
>TRBJ2-3|TRBV11-2
CASSQQGDTQYF
>TRBJ2-3|TRBV6-2/TRBV6-3
CASSYSTGVPDTQYF
>TRBJ1-2|TRBV20-1
CSARTQTRGLGYGYTF
>TRBJ2-7|TRBV10-3
CAISEIGQTYEQYF
>TRBJ2-5|TRBV9
CASSVTPGLAGGETQYF
>TRBJ2-7|TRBV6-1
CASRPGQSSYEQYF
>TRBJ2-7|TRBV14
CASSHSLGYEQYF
>TRBJ2-1|TRBV7-9
CASSLFSGGASEQFF
>TRBJ1-6|TRBV3-1
CASSHRDSPLHF
>TRBJ1-6|TRBV20-1
CSARDMTGGDSPLHF
>TRBJ1-2|TRBV6-1
CASSVGGRGSGYTF
>TRBJ1-6|TRBV7-9
CASSLGPVNSPLHF
>TRBJ2-5|TRBV20-1
CSGSPTSGSQETQYF
>TRBJ2-2|TRBV27
CASSLSVGPRGTGELFF
>TRBJ2-5|TRBV3-1
CASSRRGDETQYF
>TRBJ2-5|TRBV30
CACAPTAFRETQYF
>TRBJ1-2|TRBV7-7
CASSLAGVPGRDGYTF
>TRBJ1-2|TRBV10-3
CAISDGWNENYGYTF
>TRBJ2-1|TRBV20-1
CSAIGNEQFF
>TRBJ2-5|TRBV25-1
CASREQGRGETQYF
>TRBJ2-6|TRBV7-8
CASSLVVNSGANVLTF
>TRBJ2-3|TRBV29-1
CSAAQVTSGDTQYF
>TRBJ1-1|TRBV20-1
CSASRGDIEAFF
>TRBJ2-2|TRBV29-1
CSSRTSGSSGELFF
>TRBJ2-1|TRBV30
CAWNRGIYNEQFF
>TRBJ2-2|TRBV18
CASSPFRQGLNTGELFF